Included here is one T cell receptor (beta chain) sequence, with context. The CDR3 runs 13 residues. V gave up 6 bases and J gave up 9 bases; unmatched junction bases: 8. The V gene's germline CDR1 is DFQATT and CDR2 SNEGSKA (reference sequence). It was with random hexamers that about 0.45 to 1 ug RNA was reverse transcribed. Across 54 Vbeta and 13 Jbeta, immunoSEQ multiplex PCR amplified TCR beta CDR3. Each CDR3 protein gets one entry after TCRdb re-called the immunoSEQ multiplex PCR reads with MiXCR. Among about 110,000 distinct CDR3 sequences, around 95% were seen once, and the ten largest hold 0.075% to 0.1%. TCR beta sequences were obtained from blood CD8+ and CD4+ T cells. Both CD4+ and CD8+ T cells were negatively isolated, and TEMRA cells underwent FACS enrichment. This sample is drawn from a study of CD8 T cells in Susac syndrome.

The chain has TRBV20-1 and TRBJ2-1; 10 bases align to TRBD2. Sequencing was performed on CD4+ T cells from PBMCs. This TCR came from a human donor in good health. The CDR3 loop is CSASSGSYAEQFF. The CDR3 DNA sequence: TGCAGTGCCTCTAGCGGGAGCTACGCTGAGCAGTTCTTC.